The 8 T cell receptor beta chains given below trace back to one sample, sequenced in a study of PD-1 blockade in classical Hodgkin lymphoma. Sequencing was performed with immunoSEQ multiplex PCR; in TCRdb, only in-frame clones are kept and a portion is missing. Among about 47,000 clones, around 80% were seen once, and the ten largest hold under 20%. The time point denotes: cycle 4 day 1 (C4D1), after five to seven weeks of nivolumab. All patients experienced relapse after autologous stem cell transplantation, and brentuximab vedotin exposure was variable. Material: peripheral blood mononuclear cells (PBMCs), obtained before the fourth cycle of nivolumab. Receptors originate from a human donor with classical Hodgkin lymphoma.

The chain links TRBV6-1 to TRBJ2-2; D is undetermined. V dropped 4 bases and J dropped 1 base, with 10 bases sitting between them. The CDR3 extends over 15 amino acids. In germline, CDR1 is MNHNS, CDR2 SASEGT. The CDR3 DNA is TGTGCCAGCAGTGTAATCCAGAAGAACACCGGGGAGCTGTTTTTT. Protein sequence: CASSVIQKNTGELFF.

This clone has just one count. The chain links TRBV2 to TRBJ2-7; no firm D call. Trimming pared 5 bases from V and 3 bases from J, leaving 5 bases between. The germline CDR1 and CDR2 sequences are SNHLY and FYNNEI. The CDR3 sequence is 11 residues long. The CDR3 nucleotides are TGTGCCAGCAGTATGCTCTACGAGCAGTACTTC. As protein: CASSMLYEQYF.

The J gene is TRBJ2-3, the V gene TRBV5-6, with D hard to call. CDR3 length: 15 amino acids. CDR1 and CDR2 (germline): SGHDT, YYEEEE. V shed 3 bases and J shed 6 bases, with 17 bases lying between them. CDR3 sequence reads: CASSSATGFGDTQYF. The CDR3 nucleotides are TGTGCCAGCAGCTCGGCGACGGGTTTTGGGGATACGCAGTATTTT.

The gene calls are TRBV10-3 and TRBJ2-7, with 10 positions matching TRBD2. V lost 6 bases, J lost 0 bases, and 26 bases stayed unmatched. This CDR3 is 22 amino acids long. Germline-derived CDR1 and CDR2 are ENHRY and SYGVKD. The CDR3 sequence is CAISRTLPNKAGGPMISYEQYF. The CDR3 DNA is TGTGCCATCAGCAGAACCCTCCCGAATAAAGCGGGAGGGCCGATGATCTCCTACGAGCAGTACTTC.

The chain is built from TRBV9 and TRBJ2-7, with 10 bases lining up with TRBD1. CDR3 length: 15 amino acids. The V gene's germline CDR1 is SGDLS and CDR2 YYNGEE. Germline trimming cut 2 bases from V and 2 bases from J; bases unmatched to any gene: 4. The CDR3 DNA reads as TGTGCCAGCAGCGTCACGGGACAGGGGACCTACGAGCAGTACTTC. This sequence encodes CASSVTGQGTYEQYF. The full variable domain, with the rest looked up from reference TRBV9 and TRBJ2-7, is DSGVTQTPKHLITATGQRVTLRCSPRSGDLSVYWYQQSLDQGLQFLIQYYNGEERAKGNILERFSAQQFPDLHSELNLSSLELGDSALYFCASSVTGQGTYEQYFGPGTRLTVT.

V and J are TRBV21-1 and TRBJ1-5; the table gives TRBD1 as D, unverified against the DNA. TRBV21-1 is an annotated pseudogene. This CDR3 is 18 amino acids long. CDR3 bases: TGTGCCAGCAGCAAAGAAAGGATCAGGTCGTTAAGTAATCAGCCCCAGCATTTT. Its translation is CASSKERIRSLSNQPQHF.

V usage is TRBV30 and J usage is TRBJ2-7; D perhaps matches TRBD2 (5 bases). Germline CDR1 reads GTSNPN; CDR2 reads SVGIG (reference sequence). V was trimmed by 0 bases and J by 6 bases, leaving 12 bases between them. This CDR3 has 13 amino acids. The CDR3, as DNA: TGTGCCTGGAGTGTGAGTGGGAGTCCCGAGCAGTACTTC. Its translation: CAWSVSGSPEQYF. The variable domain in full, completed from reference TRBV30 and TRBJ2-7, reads SQTIHQWPATLVQPVGSPLSLECTVEGTSNPNLYWYRQAAGRGLQLLFYSVGIGQISSEVPQNLSASRPQDRQFILSSKKLLLSDSGFYLCAWSVSGSPEQYFGPGTRLTVT.

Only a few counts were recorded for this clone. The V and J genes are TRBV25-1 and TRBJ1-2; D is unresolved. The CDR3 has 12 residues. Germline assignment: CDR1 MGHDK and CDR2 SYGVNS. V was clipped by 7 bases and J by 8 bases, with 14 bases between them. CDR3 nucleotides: TGTGCCAGCACCCGGGGAGGGCACGGCTACACCTTC. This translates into CASTRGGHGYTF.